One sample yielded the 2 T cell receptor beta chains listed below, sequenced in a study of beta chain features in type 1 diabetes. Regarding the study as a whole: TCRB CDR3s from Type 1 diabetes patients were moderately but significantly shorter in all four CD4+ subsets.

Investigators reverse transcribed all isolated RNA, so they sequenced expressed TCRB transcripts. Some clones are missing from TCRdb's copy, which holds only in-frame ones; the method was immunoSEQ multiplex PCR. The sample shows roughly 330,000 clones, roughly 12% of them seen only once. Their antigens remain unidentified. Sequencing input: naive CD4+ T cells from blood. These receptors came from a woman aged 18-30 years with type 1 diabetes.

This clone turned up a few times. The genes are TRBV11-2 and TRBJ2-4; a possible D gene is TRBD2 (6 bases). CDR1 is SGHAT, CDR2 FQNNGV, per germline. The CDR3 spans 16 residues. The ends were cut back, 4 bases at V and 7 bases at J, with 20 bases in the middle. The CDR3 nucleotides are TGTGCCAGCAGCTCCATCAGCGGGCCCAACGGGAACATTCAGTACTTC. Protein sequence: CASSSISGPNGNIQYF.

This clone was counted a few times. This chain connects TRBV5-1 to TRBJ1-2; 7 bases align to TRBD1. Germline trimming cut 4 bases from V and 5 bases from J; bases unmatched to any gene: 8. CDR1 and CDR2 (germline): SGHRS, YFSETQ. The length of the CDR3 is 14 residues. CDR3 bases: TGCGCCAGCAGCCAGACCGGGACAGCTTATGGCTACACCTTC. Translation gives CASSQTGTAYGYTF.